This TCR beta chain was found in a study of shared clonotypes between healthy human individuals. Study outcomes and limitations: Some clonotypes were shared by all four sorted-subset donors, while others were not shared. The non-shared ones had lower generation probabilities than the shared ones. Sampling covered nothing but blood. Tissue TCR repertoires likely differ from those found in blood.

CDR1 and CDR2 (germline): SNHLY, FYNNEI. The CDR3 covers 15 residues. Deletions cut 4 bases from V and 6 bases from J, with 19 bases between. A remark on this clone: The antigen is unknown.

The material for each subset, its genomic DNA, was split evenly across several immunoSEQ plates. Some clones are missing from TCRdb's copy, which holds only in-frame ones; the method was immunoSEQ multiplex PCR. Among more than 1 million clones listed, 70% to 80% were seen once. The V call is TRBV2, the J call TRBJ2-7, with D possibly matching TRBD2 (7 bases). What was sequenced was memory CD4+ T cells from PBMCs. Subset denoted: CD45RA-negative fraction. The sequence was obtained from a man aged 18 to 29 in good health. Some clones in this sample may be carry-over from other donors' samples. The CDR3 DNA reads as TGTGCCAGCAGTGGTGTCAGGGGAGGGAGTGGCGAGCAGTACTTC. This gives the protein CASSGVRGGSGEQYF.